The T cell receptor (beta chain) under discussion was sequenced for a study of post-analysis software for immune sequencing data. The overall study: The disease courses spanned relapsing-remitting, secondary progressive and progressive-relapsing forms of multiple sclerosis.

Regarding the study as a whole: In patients, about 5 TRBV segments were more frequent than in controls, with TRBV5-6, TRBV5-1 and TRBV20-1 among them. Strong same-batch co-clustering of samples appeared with F measure clustering. For normalized Chao1 diversity, multiple sclerosis patients scored significantly lower than controls did.

CDR1 is SEHNR, CDR2 FQNEAQ, per germline (reference sequence). CDR3 size: 14 residues. In the case of this clonotype: Its antigen is currently unknown. At one boundary the junction diverges from the germline segment, which might be a read error.

cDNA libraries for TCR beta contained unique molecular identifiers. A population of about 0.95 to 11 million T cells gave rise to roughly 0.5 million cDNA molecules. TCRdb re-analysed the PCR reads in MiXCR, keeping a single row per CDR3 protein. The data contain hundreds of thousands of distinct CDR3 sequences, roughly 27% of them seen just once; the ten biggest clones take up approximately 0.55%. The source material was blood. The receptor was isolated from a girl aged 10 to 17 with multiple sclerosis. The V gene is TRBV7-9, the J gene TRBJ2-7, with 7 bases lining up with TRBD2. CDR3 protein: CASSQAGSSYERYF. CDR3 DNA: TGTGCCAGCAGCCAAGCGGGATCCTCCTACGAGCGGTACTTC. Full variable domain (remainder filled in from reference TRBV7-9 and TRBJ2-7): DTGVSQNPRHKITKRGQNVTFRCDPISEHNRLYWYRQTLGQGPEFLTYFQNEAQLEKSRLLSDRFSAERPKGSFSTLEIQRTEQGDSAMYLCASSQAGSSYERYFGPGTRLTVT.